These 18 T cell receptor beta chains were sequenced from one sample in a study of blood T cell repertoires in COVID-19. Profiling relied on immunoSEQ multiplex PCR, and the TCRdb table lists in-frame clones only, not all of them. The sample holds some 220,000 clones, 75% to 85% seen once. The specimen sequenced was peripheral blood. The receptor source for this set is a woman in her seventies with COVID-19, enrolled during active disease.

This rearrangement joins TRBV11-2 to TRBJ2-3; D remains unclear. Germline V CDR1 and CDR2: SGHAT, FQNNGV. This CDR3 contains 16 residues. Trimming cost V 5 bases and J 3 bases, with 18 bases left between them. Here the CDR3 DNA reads TGTGCCAGCAGCCTATTAGGTGGCGTGGAGACAGATACGCAGTATTTT. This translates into CASSLLGGVETDTQYF. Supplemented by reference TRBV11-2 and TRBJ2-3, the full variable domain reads EAGVAQSPRYKIIEKRQSVAFWCNPISGHATLYWYQQILGQGPKLLIQFQNNGVVDDSQLPKDRFSAERLKGVDSTLKIQPAKLEDSAVYLCASSLLGGVETDTQYFGPGTRLTVL.

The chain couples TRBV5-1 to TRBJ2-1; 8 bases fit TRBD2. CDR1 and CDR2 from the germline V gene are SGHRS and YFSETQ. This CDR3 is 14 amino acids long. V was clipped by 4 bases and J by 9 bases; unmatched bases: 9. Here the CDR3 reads CASSVTGGPSEQFF. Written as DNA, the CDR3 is TGCGCCAGCAGCGTAACGGGGGGGCCGAGTGAGCAGTTCTTC.

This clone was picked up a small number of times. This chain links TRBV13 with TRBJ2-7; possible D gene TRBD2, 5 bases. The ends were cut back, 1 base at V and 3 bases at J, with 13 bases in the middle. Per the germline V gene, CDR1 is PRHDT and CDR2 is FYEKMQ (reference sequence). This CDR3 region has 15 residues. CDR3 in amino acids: CASSLASSPIYEQYF. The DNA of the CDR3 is TGTGCCAGCAGCTTAGCTTCTAGCCCCATCTACGAGCAGTACTTC.

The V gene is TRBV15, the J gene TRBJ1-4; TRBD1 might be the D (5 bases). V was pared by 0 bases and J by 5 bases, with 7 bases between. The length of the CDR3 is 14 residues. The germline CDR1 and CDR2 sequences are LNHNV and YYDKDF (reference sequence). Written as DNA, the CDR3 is TGTGCCACCAGCAGAGATGGGGGGAATGAAAAACTGTTTTTT. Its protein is CATSRDGGNEKLFF.

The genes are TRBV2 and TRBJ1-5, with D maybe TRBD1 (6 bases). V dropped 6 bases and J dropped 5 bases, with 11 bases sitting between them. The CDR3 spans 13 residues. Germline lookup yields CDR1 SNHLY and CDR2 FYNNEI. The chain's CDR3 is CASRAGEYQPQHF. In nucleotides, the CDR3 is TGTGCCAGCAGGGCAGGGGAATATCAGCCCCAGCATTTT.

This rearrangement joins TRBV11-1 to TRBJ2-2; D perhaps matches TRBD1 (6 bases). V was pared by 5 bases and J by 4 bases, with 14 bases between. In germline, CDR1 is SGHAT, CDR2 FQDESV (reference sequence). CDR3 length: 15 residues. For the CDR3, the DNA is TGTGCCAGCAGCCCCCGTCAGGGGAGCACCGGGGAGCTGTTTTTT. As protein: CASSPRQGSTGELFF.

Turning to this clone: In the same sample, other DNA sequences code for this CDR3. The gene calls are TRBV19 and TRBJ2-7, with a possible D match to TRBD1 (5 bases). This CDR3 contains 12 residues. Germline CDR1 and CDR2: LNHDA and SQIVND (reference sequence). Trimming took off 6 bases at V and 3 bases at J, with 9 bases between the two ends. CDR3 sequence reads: CASSSGLYEQYF. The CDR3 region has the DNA TGTGCCAGTAGCTCAGGGCTCTACGAGCAGTACTTC.

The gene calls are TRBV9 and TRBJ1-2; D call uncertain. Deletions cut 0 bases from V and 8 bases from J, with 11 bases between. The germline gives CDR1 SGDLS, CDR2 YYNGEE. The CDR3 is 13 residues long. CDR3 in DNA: TGTGCCAGCAGCGTAGGTGGGCGCGACGGCTACACCTTC. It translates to CASSVGGRDGYTF.

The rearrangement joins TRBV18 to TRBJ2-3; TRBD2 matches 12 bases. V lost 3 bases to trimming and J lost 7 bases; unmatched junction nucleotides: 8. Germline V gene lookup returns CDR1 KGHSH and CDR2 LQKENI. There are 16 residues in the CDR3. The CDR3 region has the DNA TGTGCCAGCTCACCCTCTCCTAGCGGGGGGGCCTATACGCAGTATTTT. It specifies CASSPSPSGGAYTQYF.

The CDR3 sequence: CASSPLGQGYEQFF. The DNA for the CDR3 is TGTGCCAGCAGTCCCCTGGGACAGGGCTATGAGCAGTTCTTC. The rearrangement links TRBV6-5 to TRBJ2-1; TRBD1 aligns across 9 bases. Germline lookup yields CDR1 MNHEY and CDR2 SVGAGI. The CDR3 runs to 14 residues. The junction had 7 bases not matched to a gene; V was cut back by 5 bases and J by 8 bases.

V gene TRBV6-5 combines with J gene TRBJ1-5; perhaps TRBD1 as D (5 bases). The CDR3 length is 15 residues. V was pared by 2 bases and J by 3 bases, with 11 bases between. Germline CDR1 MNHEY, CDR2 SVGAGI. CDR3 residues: CASSYGGSANQPQHF. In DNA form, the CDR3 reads TGTGCCAGCAGTTACGGGGGGAGTGCCAATCAGCCCCAGCATTTT.

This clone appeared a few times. The DNA of the CDR3 is TGTGCCAGCAGCTTAGGGCCTCAGAGGGCCGAGCAGTACTTC. Protein: CASSLGPQRAEQYF. The chain combines TRBV7-2 with TRBJ2-7; D may be TRBD2 (5 bases). Germline V gene sequence: CDR1 SGHTA, CDR2 FQGNSA. The CDR3 consists of 14 residues. V was trimmed by 1 base and J by 6 bases, leaving 13 bases between them. The variable domain in full, completed from reference TRBV7-2 and TRBJ2-7, reads GAGVSQSPSNKVTEKGKDVELRCDPISGHTALYWYRQSLGQGLEFLIYFQGNSAPDKSGLPSDRFSAERTGGSVSTLTIQRTQQEDSAVYLCASSLGPQRAEQYFGPGTRLTVT.

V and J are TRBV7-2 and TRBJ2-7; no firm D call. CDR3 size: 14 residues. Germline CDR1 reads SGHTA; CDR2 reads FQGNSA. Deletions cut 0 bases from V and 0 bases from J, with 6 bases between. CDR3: CASSLAIASYEQYF. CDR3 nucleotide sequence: TGTGCCAGCAGCTTAGCTATAGCCTCCTACGAGCAGTACTTC.

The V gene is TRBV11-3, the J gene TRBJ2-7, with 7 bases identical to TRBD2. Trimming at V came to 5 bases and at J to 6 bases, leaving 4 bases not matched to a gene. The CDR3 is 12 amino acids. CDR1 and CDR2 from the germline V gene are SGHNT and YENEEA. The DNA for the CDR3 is TGTGCCAGCAGCCTGGGGGGGAGCGAGCAGTACTTC. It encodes CASSLGGSEQYF.

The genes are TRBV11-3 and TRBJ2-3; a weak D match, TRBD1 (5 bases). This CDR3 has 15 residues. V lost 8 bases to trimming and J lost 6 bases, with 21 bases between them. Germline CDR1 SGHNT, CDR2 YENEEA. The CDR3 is CASEHATESGDTQYF. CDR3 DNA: TGTGCCAGCGAACACGCGACAGAGTCAGGGGATACGCAGTATTTT.

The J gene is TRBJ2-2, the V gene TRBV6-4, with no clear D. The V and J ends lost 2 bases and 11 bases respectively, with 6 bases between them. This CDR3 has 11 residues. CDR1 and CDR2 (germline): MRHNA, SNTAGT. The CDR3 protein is CASSDPGELFF. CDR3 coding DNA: TGTGCCAGCAGTGACCCAGGTGAGCTGTTTTTT.

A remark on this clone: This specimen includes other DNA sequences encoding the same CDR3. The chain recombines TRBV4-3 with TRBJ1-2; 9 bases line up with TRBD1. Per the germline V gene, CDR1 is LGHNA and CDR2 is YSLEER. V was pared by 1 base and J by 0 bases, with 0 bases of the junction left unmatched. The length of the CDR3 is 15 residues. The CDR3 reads CASSQGQGANYGYTF. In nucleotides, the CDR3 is TGCGCCAGCAGCCAAGGACAGGGGGCTAACTATGGCTACACCTTC.

CDR3 protein: CASRGAGGPETQYF. CDR3 sequence (DNA): TGTGCCAGCCGCGGGGCGGGAGGGCCGGAGACCCAGTACTTC. The chain couples TRBV7-8 to TRBJ2-5; 9 nucleotides line up with TRBD2. Trimming removed 8 bases from V and 5 bases from J; junction bases left unmatched: 9. The V gene's germline CDR1 is SGHVS and CDR2 FQNEAQ. This CDR3 is built from 14 residues.